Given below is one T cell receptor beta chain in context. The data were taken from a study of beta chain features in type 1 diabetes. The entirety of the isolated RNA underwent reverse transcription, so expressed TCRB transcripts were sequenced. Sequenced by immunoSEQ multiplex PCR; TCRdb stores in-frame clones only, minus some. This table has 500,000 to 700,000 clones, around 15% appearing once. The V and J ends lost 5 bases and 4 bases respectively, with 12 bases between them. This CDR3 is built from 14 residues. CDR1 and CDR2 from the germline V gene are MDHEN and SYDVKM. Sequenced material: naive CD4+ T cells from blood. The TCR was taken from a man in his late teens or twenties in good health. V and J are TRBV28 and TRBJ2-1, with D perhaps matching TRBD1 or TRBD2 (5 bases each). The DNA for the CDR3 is TGTGCCAGCAGTCCACTCGGGGCTTACAATGAGCAGTTCTTC. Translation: CASSPLGAYNEQFF.